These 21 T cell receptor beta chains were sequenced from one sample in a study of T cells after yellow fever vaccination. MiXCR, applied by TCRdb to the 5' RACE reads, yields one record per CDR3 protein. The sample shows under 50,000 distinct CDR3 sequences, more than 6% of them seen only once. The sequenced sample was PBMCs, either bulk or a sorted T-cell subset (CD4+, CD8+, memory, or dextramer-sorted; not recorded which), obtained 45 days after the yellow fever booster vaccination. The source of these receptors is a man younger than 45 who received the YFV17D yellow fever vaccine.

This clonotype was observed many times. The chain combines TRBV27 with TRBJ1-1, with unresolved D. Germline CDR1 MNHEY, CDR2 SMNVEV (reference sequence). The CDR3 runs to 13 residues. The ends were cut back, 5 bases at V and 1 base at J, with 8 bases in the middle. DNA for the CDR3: TGTGCCAGCAGTCGTGACGGGAACACTGAAGCTTTCTTT. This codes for CASSRDGNTEAFF.

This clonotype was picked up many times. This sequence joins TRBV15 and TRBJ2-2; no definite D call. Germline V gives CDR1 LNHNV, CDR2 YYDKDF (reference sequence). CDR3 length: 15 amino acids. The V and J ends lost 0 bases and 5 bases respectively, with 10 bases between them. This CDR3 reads CATSRELGATGELFF. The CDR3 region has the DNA TGTGCCACCAGCAGAGAATTGGGTGCTACCGGGGAGCTGTTTTTT.

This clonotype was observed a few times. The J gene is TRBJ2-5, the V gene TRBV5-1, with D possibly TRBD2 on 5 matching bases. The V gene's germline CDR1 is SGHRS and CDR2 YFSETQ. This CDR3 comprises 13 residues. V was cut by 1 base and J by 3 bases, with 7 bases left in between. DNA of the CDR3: TGCGCCAGCAGCTTGTGGGGAGAAGAGACCCAGTACTTC. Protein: CASSLWGEETQYF.

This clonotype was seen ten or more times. The chain's CDR3 is CSVPDVFNQPQHF. CDR3 coding DNA: TGCAGTGTCCCTGACGTCTTCAATCAGCCCCAGCATTTT. J is TRBJ1-5 and V is TRBV20-1; the D is unclear. There are 13 residues in the CDR3. The V end lost 7 bases, the J end lost 3 bases, and 13 bases lay between the germline ends. Per the germline V gene, CDR1 is DFQATT and CDR2 is SNEGSKA (reference sequence).

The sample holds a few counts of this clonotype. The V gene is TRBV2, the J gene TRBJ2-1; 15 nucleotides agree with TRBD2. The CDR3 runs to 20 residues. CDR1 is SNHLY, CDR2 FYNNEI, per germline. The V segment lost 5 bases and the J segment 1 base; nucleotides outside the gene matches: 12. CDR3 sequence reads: CASSFQRTSGRAKSYNEQFF. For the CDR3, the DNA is TGTGCCAGCAGTTTTCAGCGGACTAGCGGGAGGGCCAAGTCCTACAATGAGCAGTTCTTC.

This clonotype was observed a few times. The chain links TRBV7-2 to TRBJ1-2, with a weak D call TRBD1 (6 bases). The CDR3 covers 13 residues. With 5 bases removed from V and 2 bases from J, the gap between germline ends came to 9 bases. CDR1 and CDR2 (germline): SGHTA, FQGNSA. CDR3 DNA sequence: TGTGCCAGCAGCATCGACAGGAACTATGGCTACACCTTC. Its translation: CASSIDRNYGYTF.

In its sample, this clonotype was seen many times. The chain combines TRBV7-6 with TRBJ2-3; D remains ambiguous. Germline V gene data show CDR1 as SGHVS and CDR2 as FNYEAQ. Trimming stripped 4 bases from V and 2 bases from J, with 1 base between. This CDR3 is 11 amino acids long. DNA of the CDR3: TGTGCCAGCAGCTCCACAGATACGCAGTATTTT. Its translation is CASSSTDTQYF.

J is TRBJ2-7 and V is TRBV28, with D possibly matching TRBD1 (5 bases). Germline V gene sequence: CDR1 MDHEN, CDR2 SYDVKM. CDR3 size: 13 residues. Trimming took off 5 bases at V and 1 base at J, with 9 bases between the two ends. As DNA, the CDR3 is TGTGCCAGCAGTCGCTCAGGGTCCTACGAGCAGTACTTC. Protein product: CASSRSGSYEQYF. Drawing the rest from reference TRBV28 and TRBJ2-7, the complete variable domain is DVKVTQSSRYLVKRTGEKVFLECVQDMDHENMFWYRQDPGLGLRLIYFSYDVKMKEKGDIPEGYSVSREKKERFSLILESASTNQTSMYLCASSRSGSYEQYFGPGTRLTVT.

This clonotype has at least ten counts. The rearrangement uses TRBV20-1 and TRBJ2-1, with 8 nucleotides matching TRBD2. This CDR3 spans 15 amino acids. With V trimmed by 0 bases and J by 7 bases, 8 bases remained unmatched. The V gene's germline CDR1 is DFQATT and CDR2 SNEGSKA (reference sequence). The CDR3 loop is CSAREGTSPQNEQFF. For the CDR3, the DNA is TGCAGTGCTAGAGAAGGGACTAGTCCTCAAAATGAGCAGTTCTTC.

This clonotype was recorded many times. This CDR3 reads CAISGKRDPTYEQYF. The CDR3, as DNA: TGTGCCATCAGTGGGAAGCGGGACCCCACCTACGAGCAGTACTTC. The chain couples TRBV10-3 to TRBJ2-7, with 7 bases that match TRBD2. V shed 4 bases, J shed 2 bases, and the junction held 8 bases outside the gene matches. The CDR3 has 15 amino acids. Germline CDR1 is ENHRY and CDR2 is SYGVKD.

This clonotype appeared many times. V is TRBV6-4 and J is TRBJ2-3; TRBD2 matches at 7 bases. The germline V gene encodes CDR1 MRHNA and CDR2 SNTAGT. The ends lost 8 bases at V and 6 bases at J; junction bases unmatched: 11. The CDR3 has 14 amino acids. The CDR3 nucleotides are TGTGCCAGCGATTTACCGGGAGGTCCGGATACGCAGTATTTT. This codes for CASDLPGGPDTQYF.

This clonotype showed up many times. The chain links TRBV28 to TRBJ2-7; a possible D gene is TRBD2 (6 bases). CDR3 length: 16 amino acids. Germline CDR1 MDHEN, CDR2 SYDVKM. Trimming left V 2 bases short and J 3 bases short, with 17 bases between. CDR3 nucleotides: TGTGCCAGCAGTTTACCGGTGGCGGGAATCGGCTACGAGCAGTACTTC. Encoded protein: CASSLPVAGIGYEQYF. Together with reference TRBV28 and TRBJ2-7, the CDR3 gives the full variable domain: DVKVTQSSRYLVKRTGEKVFLECVQDMDHENMFWYRQDPGLGLRLIYFSYDVKMKEKGDIPEGYSVSREKKERFSLILESASTNQTSMYLCASSLPVAGIGYEQYFGPGTRLTVT.

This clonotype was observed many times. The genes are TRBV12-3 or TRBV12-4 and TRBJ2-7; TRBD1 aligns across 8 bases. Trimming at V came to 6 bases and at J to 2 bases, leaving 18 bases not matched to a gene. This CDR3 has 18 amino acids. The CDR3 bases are TGTGCCAGCAGGCAACCGGGACAGGTGGCTTGTTGGCCCTACGAGCAGTACTTC. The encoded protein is CASRQPGQVACWPYEQYF.

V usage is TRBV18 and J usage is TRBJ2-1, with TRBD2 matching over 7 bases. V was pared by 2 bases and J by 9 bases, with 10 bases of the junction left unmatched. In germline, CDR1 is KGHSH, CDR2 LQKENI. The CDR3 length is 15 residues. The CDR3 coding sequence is TGTGCCAGCTCACCAGGTCGCTCCCCGGGGGGTGAGCAGTTCTTC. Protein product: CASSPGRSPGGEQFF.

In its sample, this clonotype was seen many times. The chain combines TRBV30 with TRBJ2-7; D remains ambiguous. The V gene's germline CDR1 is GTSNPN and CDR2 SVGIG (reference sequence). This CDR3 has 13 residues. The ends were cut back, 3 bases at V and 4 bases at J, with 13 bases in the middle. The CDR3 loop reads CAWSPPGEYEQYF. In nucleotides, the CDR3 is TGTGCCTGGAGCCCCCCGGGCGAATACGAGCAGTACTTC. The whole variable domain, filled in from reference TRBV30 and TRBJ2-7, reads SQTIHQWPATLVQPVGSPLSLECTVEGTSNPNLYWYRQAAGRGLQLLFYSVGIGQISSEVPQNLSASRPQDRQFILSSKKLLLSDSGFYLCAWSPPGEYEQYFGPGTRLTVT.

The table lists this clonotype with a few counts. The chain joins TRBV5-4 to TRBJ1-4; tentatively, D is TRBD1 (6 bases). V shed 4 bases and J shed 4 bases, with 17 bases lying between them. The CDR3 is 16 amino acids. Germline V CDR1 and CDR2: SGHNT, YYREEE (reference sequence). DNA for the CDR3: TGTGCCAGCAGCAAAACCGCGACAGGTCTTAATGAAAAACTGTTTTTT. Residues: CASSKTATGLNEKLFF.

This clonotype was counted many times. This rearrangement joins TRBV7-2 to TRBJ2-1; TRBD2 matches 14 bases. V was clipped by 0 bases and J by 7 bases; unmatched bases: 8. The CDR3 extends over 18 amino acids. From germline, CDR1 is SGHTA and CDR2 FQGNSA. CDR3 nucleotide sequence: TGTGCCAGCAGCTTAGCTGGATGGGGGACTAGCGGGAGTAATGAGCAGTTCTTC. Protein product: CASSLAGWGTSGSNEQFF. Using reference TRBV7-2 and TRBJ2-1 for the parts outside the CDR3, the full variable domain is GAGVSQSPSNKVTEKGKDVELRCDPISGHTALYWYRQSLGQGLEFLIYFQGNSAPDKSGLPSDRFSAERTGGSVSTLTIQRTQQEDSAVYLCASSLAGWGTSGSNEQFFGPGTRLTVL.

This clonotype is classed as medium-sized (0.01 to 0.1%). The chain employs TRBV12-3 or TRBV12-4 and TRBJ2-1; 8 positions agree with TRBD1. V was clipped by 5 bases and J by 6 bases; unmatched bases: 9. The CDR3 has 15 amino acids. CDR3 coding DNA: TGTGCCAGCAGTCAGCAGGGGGCGGGATCCAATGAGCAGTTCTTC. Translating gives CASSQQGAGSNEQFF.

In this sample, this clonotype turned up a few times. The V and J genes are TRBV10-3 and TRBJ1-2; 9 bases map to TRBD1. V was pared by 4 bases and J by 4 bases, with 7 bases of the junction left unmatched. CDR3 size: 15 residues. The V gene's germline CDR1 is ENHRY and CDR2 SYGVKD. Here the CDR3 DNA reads TGTGCCATCAGTGGGGACAGGGTACCTCTCTATGGCTACACCTTC. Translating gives CAISGDRVPLYGYTF.

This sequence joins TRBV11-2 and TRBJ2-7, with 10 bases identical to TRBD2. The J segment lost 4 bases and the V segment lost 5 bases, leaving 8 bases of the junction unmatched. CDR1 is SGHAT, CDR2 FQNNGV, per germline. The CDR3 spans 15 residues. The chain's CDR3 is CASSRGLAAVYEQYF. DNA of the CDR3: TGTGCCAGCAGCCGTGGACTAGCGGCCGTGTACGAGCAGTACTTC.

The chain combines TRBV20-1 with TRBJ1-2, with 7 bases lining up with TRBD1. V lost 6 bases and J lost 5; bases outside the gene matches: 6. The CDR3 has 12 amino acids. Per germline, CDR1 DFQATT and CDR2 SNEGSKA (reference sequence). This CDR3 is CSATGQTYGYTF. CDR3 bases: TGCAGTGCAACGGGACAGACTTATGGCTACACCTTC.